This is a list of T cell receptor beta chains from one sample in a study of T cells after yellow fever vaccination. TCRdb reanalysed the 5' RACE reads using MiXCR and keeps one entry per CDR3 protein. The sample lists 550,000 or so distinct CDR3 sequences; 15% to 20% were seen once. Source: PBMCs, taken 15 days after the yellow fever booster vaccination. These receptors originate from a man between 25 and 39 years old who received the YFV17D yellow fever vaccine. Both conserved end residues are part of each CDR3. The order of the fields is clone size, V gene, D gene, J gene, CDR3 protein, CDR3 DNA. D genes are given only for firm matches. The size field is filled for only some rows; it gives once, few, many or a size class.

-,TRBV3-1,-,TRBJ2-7,CASSQDRRSGREQYF,TGTGCCAGCAGCCAAGATCGCCGTTCAGGGCGGGAGCAGTACTTC
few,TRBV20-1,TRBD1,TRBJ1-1,CSARTGGMNTEAFF,TGCAGTGCTAGGACAGGGGGGATGAACACTGAAGCTTTCTTT
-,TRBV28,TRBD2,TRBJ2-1,CASSPSGSRNEQFF,TGTGCCAGCAGCCCCAGCGGGAGTAGAAATGAGCAGTTCTTC
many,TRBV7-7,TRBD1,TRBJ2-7,CASSLTGSSEQYF,TGTGCTAGCAGCTTGACAGGGTCCTCCGAGCAGTACTTC
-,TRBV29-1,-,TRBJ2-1,CSVEGARDNEQFF,TGCAGCGTTGAAGGGGCCAGGGACAATGAGCAGTTCTTC
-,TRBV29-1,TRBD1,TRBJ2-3,CAGGDGTQYF,TGCGCAGGGGGCGACGGTACGCAGTATTTT
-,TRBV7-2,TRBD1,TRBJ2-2,CASSARDRGSRTGELFF,TGTGCCAGCAGTGCCCGGGACAGGGGCTCGCGCACCGGGGAGCTGTTTTTT
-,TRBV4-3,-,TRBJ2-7,CASSQVIWGEEQYF,TGCGCCAGCAGCCAAGTAATTTGGGGGGAGGAGCAGTACTTC
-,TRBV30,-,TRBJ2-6,CAWTLHHSGANVLTF,TGTGCCTGGACATTACACCACTCTGGGGCCAACGTCCTGACTTTC
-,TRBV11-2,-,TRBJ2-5,CASSLDGGTGSFKTQYF,TGTGCCAGCAGCTTAGACGGGGGGACAGGTTCATTTAAGACCCAGTACTTC
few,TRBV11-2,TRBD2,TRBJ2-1,CAAASGPSSYNEQFF,TGTGCCGCCGCTAGCGGGCCTAGCTCCTACAATGAGCAGTTCTTC
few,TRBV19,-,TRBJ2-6,CASSWTRLLLSGANVLTF,TGTGCCAGTAGCTGGACCAGGTTACTGCTCTCTGGGGCCAACGTCCTGACTTTC
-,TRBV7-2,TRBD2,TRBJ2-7,CASSPPPGRGIYEQYF,TGTGCCAGCAGCCCCCCCCCTGGGCGGGGGATCTACGAGCAGTACTTC
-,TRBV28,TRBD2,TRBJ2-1,CASRWGAGATDEQFF,TGTGCCAGCCGTTGGGGTGCGGGAGCGACGGATGAGCAGTTCTTC
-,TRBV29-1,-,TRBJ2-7,CSGKEGYEQYF,TGCAGCGGGAAGGAGGGCTACGAGCAGTACTTC
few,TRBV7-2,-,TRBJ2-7,CASSSTGIGEQYF,TGTGCCAGCAGCTCAACAGGGATCGGCGAGCAGTACTTC
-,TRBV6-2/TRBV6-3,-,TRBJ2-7,CASSAVGYEQYF,TGTGCCAGCAGCGCCGTTGGCTACGAGCAGTACTTC
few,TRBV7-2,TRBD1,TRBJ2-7,CASSRTGKSSYEQYF,TGTGCCAGCAGCCGGACAGGGAAGAGCTCCTACGAGCAGTACTTC
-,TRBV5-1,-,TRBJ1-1,CASSLKSSGVAFF,TGCGCCAGCAGCTTAAAGTCGTCCGGGGTAGCTTTCTTT
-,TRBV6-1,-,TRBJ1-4,CASSVTRLGKLFF,TGTGCCAGCTCTGTTACACGTTTGGGAAAACTGTTTTTT
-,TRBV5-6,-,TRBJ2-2,CASSFASGELFF,TGTGCCAGCAGCTTTGCGTCCGGGGAGCTGTTTTTT
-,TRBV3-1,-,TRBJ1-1,CASSQGARSDTEAFF,TGTGCCAGCAGCCAAGGTGCCCGGTCGGACACTGAAGCTTTCTTT
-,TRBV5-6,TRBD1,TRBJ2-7,CASSLAQGVHEQYF,TGTGCCAGCAGCTTAGCACAGGGGGTCCACGAGCAGTACTTC
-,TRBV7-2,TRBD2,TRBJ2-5,CASRRGGAGAEETQYF,TGTGCCAGCAGGCGGGGGGGCGCGGGAGCCGAAGAGACCCAGTACTTC
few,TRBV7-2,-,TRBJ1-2,CASSLGAGEGHTF,TGTGCCAGCAGCTTAGGGGCAGGGGAAGGCCACACCTTC
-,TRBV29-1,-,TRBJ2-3,CSVGPGSGTDTQYF,TGCAGCGTGGGGCCAGGGTCGGGCACAGATACGCAGTATTTT
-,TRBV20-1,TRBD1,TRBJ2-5,CSASGQQETQYF,TGCAGTGCCTCGGGACAGCAAGAGACCCAGTACTTC
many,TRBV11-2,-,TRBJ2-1,CASSLVGGTYNEQFF,TGTGCCAGCAGCTTAGTCGGAGGCACCTACAATGAGCAGTTCTTC
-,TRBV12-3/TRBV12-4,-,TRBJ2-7,CASSTPGSLSSEQYF,TGTGCCAGCAGTACTCCCGGGAGCCTTTCGAGCGAGCAGTACTTC
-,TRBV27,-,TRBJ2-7,CASSPRGTNYEQYF,TGTGCCAGCAGTCCCAGGGGAACTAACTACGAGCAGTACTTC
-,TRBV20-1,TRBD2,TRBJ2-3,CSATLPWTSGTDTQYF,TGCAGTGCTACCCTCCCGTGGACTAGCGGCACAGATACGCAGTATTTT
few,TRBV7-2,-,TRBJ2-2,CASSFLLAAQGGELFF,TGTGCCAGCAGCTTTCTCCTGGCTGCGCAGGGCGGGGAGCTGTTTTTT
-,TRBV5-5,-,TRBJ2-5,CASSLEGGGGETQYF,TGTGCCAGCAGCCTGGAGGGTGGAGGGGGTGAGACCCAGTACTTC
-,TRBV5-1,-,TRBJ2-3,CASTPWGTPGTDTQYF,TGCGCCAGCACCCCCTGGGGGACACCGGGCACAGATACGCAGTATTTT
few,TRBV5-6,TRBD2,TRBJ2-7,CASSRGLARVEQYF,TGTGCCAGCAGCCGGGGACTAGCGCGGGTGGAGCAGTACTTC
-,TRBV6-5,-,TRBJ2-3,CASSYNGLATDTQYF,TGTGCCAGCAGTTACAATGGGCTAGCAACAGATACGCAGTATTTT
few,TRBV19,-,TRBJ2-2,CASSIVWNTGELFF,TGTGCCAGTAGTATAGTATGGAACACCGGGGAGCTGTTTTTT
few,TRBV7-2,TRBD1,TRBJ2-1,CASSLASGTVGNEQFF,TGTGCCAGCAGCTTAGCATCCGGGACAGTGGGCAATGAGCAGTTCTTC
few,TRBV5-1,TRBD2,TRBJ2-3,CASSSLAGGPYTQYF,TGCGCCAGCAGCTCTCTAGCGGGAGGGCCGTATACGCAGTATTTT
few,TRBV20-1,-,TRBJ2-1,CSADREPYNEQFF,TGCAGTGCTGACCGGGAACCCTACAATGAGCAGTTCTTC
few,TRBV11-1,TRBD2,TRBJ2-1,CASNQNLAGSYNEQFF,TGTGCCAGCAACCAAAATCTAGCGGGGTCGTACAATGAGCAGTTCTTC
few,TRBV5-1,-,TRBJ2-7,CASSSSLGRYEQYF,TGCGCCAGCAGCTCCTCGCTTGGACGGTACGAGCAGTACTTC